This is a list of T cell receptor beta chains from one sample in a study of regulatory T cells in long-lasting Graves disease. Each CDR3 protein is one row after TCRdb ran MiXCR on the multiplex PCR reads. Of roughly 500,000 distinct CDR3 sequences listed, approximately 12% are singletons. These data also featured in a second study, about T cells in Graves' hyperthyroidism and ophthalmopathy.

Specimen: peripheral blood mononuclear cells (PBMCs), collected at new diagnosis, from a patient treated with antithyroid drugs. These receptor sequences come from a woman in her 30s with Graves disease. Each CDR3 is given with its conserved first and last residue. Fields, in order: clone size, V gene, J gene, CDR3 protein. Only some rows state a clone size, as once, few, many or a class for expanded clones.

>many|TRBV20-1|TRBJ2-3
CSASDGTSVRGDTQYF
>many|TRBV20-1|TRBJ2-1
CSARPLPSGSYNEQFF
>-|TRBV4-2|TRBJ1-4
CASSQVRTANNEKLFF
>many|TRBV28|TRBJ2-7
CASSPPGSPYEQYF
>-|TRBV7-8|TRBJ1-1
CASSQGRLETLTKAFF
>many|TRBV6-2/TRBV6-3|TRBJ2-1
CASSYSASINEQFF
>many|TRBV5-6|TRBJ2-5
CATRRTGGEETQYF
>-|TRBV6-1|TRBJ1-3
CASSLFRPKQKAQNTIYF
>large|TRBV12-3/TRBV12-4|TRBJ2-3
CASSSTDRGHMDTQYF
>many|TRBV29-1|TRBJ2-1
CSVDKSYNEQFF
>many|TRBV7-2|TRBJ2-1
CASSLDVRAFEQFF
>many|TRBV6-5|TRBJ2-2
CASSYSLGGDTGELFF
>few|TRBV7-9|TRBJ2-7
CVSSLPDGLLKGEQYF
>-|TRBV2|TRBJ1-2
CASREQRSYGYTF
>-|TRBV30|TRBJ1-2
CAWSDTGISGYTF
>many|TRBV29-1|TRBJ2-7
CSVGTGYSYEQYF
>-|TRBV2|TRBJ2-7
CASRAGLAGGAYEQYF
>many|TRBV27|TRBJ2-7
CASSTPGQGGYEQYF
>many|TRBV19|TRBJ2-5
CASSTVGTKGRETQYF
>-|TRBV18|TRBJ1-1
CASSPFVPRTGNTEAFF
>-|TRBV20-1|-
CIARVRSGAETQYF
>many|TRBV29-1|TRBJ2-1
CSVPGWGRGYNEQFF
>many|TRBV7-2|TRBJ2-1
CASSLIRRPHNEQFF
>many|TRBV19|TRBJ1-4
CASSIGFDRVNEKLFF
>many|TRBV20-1|TRBJ2-1
CSAWTGGSYNEQFF
>-|TRBV15|TRBJ2-7
CATSREGAGEQYF
>-|TRBV20-1|-
CSAGPGTSGRETQYF
>-|TRBV6-1|TRBJ2-1
CASSEPFLSSYNEQFF
>many|TRBV11-2|TRBJ1-2
CASSLLINYGYTF
>many|TRBV30|TRBJ2-7
CAWSSQGPYEQYF
>many|TRBV24-1|TRBJ2-7
CATSDLQGSPTYEQYF
>many|TRBV12-3/TRBV12-4|TRBJ1-1
CASRGDRNQMNTEAFF
>-|TRBV6-1|TRBJ2-5
CASSRTSFQETQYF
>many|TRBV19|TRBJ1-5
CASSIRQGGNQPQHF
>many|TRBV5-1|TRBJ2-2
CASSFPNTGELFF
>many|TRBV27|TRBJ2-3
CASSLLSADTQYF
>few|TRBV4-1|TRBJ2-5
CASSQGPTGETQYF
>many|TRBV11-2|TRBJ2-5
CASSFGWTSGYQETQYF
>many|TRBV28|TRBJ1-6
CASSSVLGANSPLHF
>few|TRBV19|TRBJ2-1
CASSHVATSGTYNEQFF
>few|TRBV6-2/TRBV6-3|TRBJ2-1
CASSYGVAGLTQEEFF